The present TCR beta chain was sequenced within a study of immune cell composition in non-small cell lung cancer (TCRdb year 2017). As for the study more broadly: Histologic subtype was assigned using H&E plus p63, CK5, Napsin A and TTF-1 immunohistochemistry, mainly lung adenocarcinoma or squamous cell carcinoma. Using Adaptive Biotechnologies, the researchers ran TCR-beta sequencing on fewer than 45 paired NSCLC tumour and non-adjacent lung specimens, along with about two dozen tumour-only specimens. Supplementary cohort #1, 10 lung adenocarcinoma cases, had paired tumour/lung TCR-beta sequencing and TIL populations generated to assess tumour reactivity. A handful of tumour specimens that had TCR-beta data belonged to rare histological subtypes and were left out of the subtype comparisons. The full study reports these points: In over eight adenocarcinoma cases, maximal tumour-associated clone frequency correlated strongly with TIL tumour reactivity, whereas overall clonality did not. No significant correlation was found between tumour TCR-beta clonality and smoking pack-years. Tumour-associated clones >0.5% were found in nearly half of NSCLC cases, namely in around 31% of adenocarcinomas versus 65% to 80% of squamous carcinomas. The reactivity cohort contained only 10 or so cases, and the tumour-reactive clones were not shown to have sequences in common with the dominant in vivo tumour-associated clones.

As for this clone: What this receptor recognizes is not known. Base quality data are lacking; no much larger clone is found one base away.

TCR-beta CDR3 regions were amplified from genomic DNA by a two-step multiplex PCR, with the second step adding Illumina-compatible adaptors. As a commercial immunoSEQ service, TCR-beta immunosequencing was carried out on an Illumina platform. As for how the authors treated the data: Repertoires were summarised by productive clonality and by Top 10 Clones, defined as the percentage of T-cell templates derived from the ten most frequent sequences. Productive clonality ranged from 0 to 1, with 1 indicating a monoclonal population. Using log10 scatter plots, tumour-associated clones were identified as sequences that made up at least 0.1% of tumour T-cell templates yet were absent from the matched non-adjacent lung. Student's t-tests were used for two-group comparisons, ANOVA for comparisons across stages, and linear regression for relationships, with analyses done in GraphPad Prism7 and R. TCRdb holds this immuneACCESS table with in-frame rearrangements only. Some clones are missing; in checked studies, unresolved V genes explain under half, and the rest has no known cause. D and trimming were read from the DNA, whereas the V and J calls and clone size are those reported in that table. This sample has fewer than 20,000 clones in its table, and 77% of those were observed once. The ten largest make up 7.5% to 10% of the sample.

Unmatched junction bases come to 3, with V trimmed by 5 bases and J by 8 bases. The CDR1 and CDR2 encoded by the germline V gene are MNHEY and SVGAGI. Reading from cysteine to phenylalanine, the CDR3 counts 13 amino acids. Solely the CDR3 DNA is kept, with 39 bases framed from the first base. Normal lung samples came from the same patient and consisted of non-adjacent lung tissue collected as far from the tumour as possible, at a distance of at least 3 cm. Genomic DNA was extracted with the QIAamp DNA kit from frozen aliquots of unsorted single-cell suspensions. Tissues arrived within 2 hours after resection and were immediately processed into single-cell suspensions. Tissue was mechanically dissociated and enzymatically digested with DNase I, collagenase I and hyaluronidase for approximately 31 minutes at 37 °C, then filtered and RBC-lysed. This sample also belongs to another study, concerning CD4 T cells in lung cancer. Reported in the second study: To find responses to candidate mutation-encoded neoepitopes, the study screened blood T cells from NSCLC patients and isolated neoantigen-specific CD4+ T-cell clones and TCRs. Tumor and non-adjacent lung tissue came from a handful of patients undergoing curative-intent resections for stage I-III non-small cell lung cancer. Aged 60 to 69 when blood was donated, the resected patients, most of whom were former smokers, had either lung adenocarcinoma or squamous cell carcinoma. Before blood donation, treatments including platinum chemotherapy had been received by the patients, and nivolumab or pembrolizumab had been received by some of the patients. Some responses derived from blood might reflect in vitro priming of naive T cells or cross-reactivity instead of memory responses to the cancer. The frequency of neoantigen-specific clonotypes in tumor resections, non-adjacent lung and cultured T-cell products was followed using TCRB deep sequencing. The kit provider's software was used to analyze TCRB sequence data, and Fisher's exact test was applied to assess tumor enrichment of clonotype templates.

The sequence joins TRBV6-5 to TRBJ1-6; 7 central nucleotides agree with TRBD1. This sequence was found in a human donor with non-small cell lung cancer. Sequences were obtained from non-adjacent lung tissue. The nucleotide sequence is TGTGCCAGCAGTGAACAGGGGTATTCACCCCTCCACTTT. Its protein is CASSEQGYSPLHF.